The next 21 T cell receptor beta chains were all read from a single sample in a study of response to subunit inactivated influenza vaccine. TCRdb passed the RT-PCR reads through MiXCR, listing each CDR3 protein once. The sample shows approximately 230,000 distinct CDR3 sequences, 12% of them seen only once. This sample comprised non-naive T cells sorted from PBMCs, obtained around two weeks before vaccination. The receptors were gathered from a man aged 45-60 years who received an inactivated influenza vaccine.

The rearrangement links TRBV30 to TRBJ2-7; either TRBD1 or TRBD2 may fit D (6 bases each). Germline assignment: CDR1 GTSNPN and CDR2 SVGIG (reference sequence). This CDR3 has 12 residues. V was pared by 4 bases and J by 7 bases, with 14 bases between. The CDR3 bases are TGTGCCTGGAACCCGGGGGCGGGAGAGCAGTACTTC. Translation gives CAWNPGAGEQYF.

This clonotype was detected a few times. The V gene is TRBV4-2, the J gene TRBJ2-3, with a possible D match to TRBD1 (5 bases). Germline lookup yields CDR1 LGHNA and CDR2 YNFKEQ. V was pared by 0 bases and J by 3 bases, with 7 bases between. CDR3 length: 14 residues. The DNA of the CDR3 is TGTGCCAGCAGCCAAGACCCAGGGACAGATACGCAGTATTTT. It translates to CASSQDPGTDTQYF.

This clonotype was picked up one time. This rearrangement joins TRBV6-5 to TRBJ1-2; no firm D call. Trimming took off 7 bases at V and 4 bases at J, with 7 bases between the two ends. Germline V gene data show CDR1 as MNHEY and CDR2 as SVGAGI. The CDR3 loop spans 11 amino acids. The CDR3 nucleotides are TGTGCCAGCATTGGGCGCTATGGCTACACCTTC. Protein product: CASIGRYGYTF.

This clonotype was seen a few times. The V gene is TRBV5-1, the J gene TRBJ2-1; TRBD2 agrees at 9 bases. The CDR3 covers 13 residues. CDR1 is SGHRS and CDR2 is YFSETQ in the germline V gene. V was clipped by 0 bases and J by 10 bases; unmatched bases: 2. The CDR3 region has the DNA TGCGCCAGCAGCTTGGCTCTAGCGGGAGAGCAGTTCTTC. The encoded protein is CASSLALAGEQFF.

In its sample, this clonotype was seen a few times. The chain is built from TRBV20-1 and TRBJ2-7, with D unresolved. There are 12 residues in the CDR3. V lost 6 bases and J 4 bases, leaving 13 bases between the germline ends. Germline-derived CDR1 and CDR2 are DFQATT and SNEGSKA (reference sequence). The CDR3 DNA sequence: TGCAGTGCAGAGTACCAGCATTACGAGCAGTACTTC. It encodes CSAEYQHYEQYF.

This chain connects TRBV28 to TRBJ1-6; possible D gene TRBD1, 6 bases. V lost 7 bases and J 18 bases, leaving 22 bases between the germline ends. Germline V CDR1 and CDR2: MDHEN, SYDVKM. This CDR3 contains 13 residues. As DNA, the CDR3 is TGTGCCAGCACTCAAGGGGGGCGGGGCTCCGGCCACTTT. Translation: CASTQGGRGSGHF.

The V call is TRBV10-3, the J call TRBJ1-1; 11 nucleotides align to TRBD1. Germline V lookup: CDR1 ENHRY, CDR2 SYGVKD. V lost 5 bases, J lost 3 bases, and 5 bases stayed unmatched. The CDR3 totals 15 residues. Written as DNA, the CDR3 is TGTGCCATCAGTAAGGAGGGACAGGGGGACACTGAAGCTTTCTTT. Amino acids: CAISKEGQGDTEAFF.

This sequence joins TRBV10-3 and TRBJ1-5; TRBD1 agrees at 11 bases. V gave up 10 bases and J gave up 6 bases; unmatched junction bases: 11. The CDR3 spans 15 residues. CDR1 is ENHRY and CDR2 is SYGVKD in the germline V gene. The CDR3 spells CATRGTGGSGQPQHF. In DNA, the CDR3 is TGTGCCACCCGAGGGACAGGGGGAAGTGGTCAGCCCCAGCATTTT.

The genes are TRBV10-3 and TRBJ1-2; possibly TRBD1 for D (5 bases). From germline, CDR1 is ENHRY and CDR2 SYGVKD. The CDR3 has 14 amino acids. The V and J ends lost 4 bases and 5 bases respectively, with 14 bases between them. The CDR3 is CAISAGTAIYGYTF. The CDR3 bases are TGTGCCATCAGTGCTGGGACCGCTATTTATGGCTACACCTTC.

This rearrangement joins TRBV6-1 to TRBJ1-5; possibly TRBD1 for D (5 bases). The CDR3 loop spans 14 amino acids. Germline V gene data show CDR1 as MNHNS and CDR2 as SASEGT. Trimming removed 5 bases from V and 2 bases from J, with 10 bases in between. The CDR3 coding sequence is TGTGCCAGCAGTCGGGGGTCTGGCAATCAGCCCCAGCATTTT. This sequence encodes CASSRGSGNQPQHF.

This clonotype was detected once. The J gene is TRBJ2-7, the V gene TRBV18, with TRBD1 identical over 7 bases. CDR1 is KGHSH, CDR2 LQKENI, per germline. There are 14 residues in the CDR3. V dropped 1 base and J dropped 4; count of bases not matched to a gene: 4. As DNA, the CDR3 is TGTGCCAGCTCACCACAGGGGGCGCGGTACGAGCAGTACTTC. It is translated as CASSPQGARYEQYF.

This clonotype was detected a few times. This chain uses TRBV11-2 with TRBJ2-1; D might be TRBD1 (5 bases). The CDR3 consists of 13 residues. The germline V and J ends were trimmed by 3 bases and 10 bases, with 13 bases remaining between them. Germline values: CDR1 SGHAT, CDR2 FQNNGV. This CDR3 reads CASSLAGSLEQFF. The CDR3 DNA follows: TGTGCCAGCAGCTTGGCAGGGTCCCTGGAGCAGTTCTTC. Full variable domain (remainder filled in from reference TRBV11-2 and TRBJ2-1): EAGVAQSPRYKIIEKRQSVAFWCNPISGHATLYWYQQILGQGPKLLIQFQNNGVVDDSQLPKDRFSAERLKGVDSTLKIQPAKLEDSAVYLCASSLAGSLEQFFGPGTRLTVL.

A few counts support this clonotype. The chain couples TRBV29-1 to TRBJ2-3; maybe TRBD1 (6 bases). The CDR3 totals 16 residues. Trimming cost V 6 bases and J 6 bases, with 25 bases left between them. CDR1 is SQVTM, CDR2 ANQGSEA, per germline. This chain's CDR3 is CSVAYGGRVGVDTQYF. The CDR3 bases are TGCAGCGTCGCCTATGGGGGCCGCGTGGGGGTGGATACGCAGTATTTT.

This clonotype was counted at least ten times. The chain uses TRBV12-3 or TRBV12-4 and TRBJ2-3; D is perhaps TRBD2 (6 bases). CDR3 size: 15 residues. Trimming cost V 6 bases and J 1 base, with 14 bases left between them. The CDR3, as DNA: TGTGCCAGCAGACTCGCGCCTAGCGGCACAGATACGCAGTATTTT. Its protein is CASRLAPSGTDTQYF.

The chain combines TRBV2 with TRBJ2-5, with 8 bases that match TRBD2. V dropped 6 bases and J dropped 2; count of bases not matched to a gene: 8. CDR3 length equals 15 residues. CDR1 is SNHLY and CDR2 is FYNNEI in the germline V gene. CDR3 bases: TGTGCCAGCAGCTTCGGGAGGGGCTTGCAAGAGACCCAGTACTTC. The encoded protein is CASSFGRGLQETQYF.

V is TRBV20-1 and J is TRBJ2-3; weak D call: TRBD2 (6 bases). Trimming took 3 bases from V and 2 from J, leaving 18 bases between them. There are 16 residues in the CDR3. Germline lookup yields CDR1 DFQATT and CDR2 SNEGSKA (reference sequence). The CDR3 region is CSASESGRGITDTQYF. The CDR3, as DNA: TGCAGTGCTAGTGAGAGCGGGCGAGGAATCACAGATACGCAGTATTTT.

This clonotype appeared a few times. The rearrangement joins TRBV12-3 or TRBV12-4 to TRBJ1-5; 7 bases map to TRBD1. CDR3 size: 12 residues. V lost 6 bases to trimming and J lost 6 bases; unmatched junction nucleotides: 2. In DNA form, the CDR3 reads TGTGCCAGCAGGACAGGGATTCAGCCCCAGCATTTT. Its protein is CASRTGIQPQHF.

This clonotype was seen only once. The chain joins TRBV19 to TRBJ2-2; a possible D gene is TRBD1 (6 bases). CDR1 is LNHDA, CDR2 SQIVND, per germline (reference sequence). The germline V and J ends were trimmed by 7 bases and 5 bases, with 14 bases remaining between them. The CDR3 sequence is 14 residues long. CDR3 residues: CASKQGMGTGELFF. CDR3 coding DNA: TGTGCCAGTAAGCAGGGGATGGGGACCGGGGAGCTGTTTTTT.

V usage is TRBV28 and J usage is TRBJ2-4; D is unresolved. Trimming took off 3 bases at V and 9 bases at J, with 18 bases between the two ends. The CDR3 is 15 residues long. Germline V gene sequence: CDR1 MDHEN, CDR2 SYDVKM. The CDR3 here is CASSFGLSLRSIQYF. The CDR3 nucleotides read TGTGCCAGCAGTTTCGGTCTTTCATTGCGAAGCATTCAGTACTTC.

The V call is TRBV20-1, the J call TRBJ2-1; D is ambiguous. The CDR3 totals 17 residues. Germline loops: CDR1 DFQATT, CDR2 SNEGSKA (reference sequence). The V end was cut by 0 bases, the J end by 2 bases, with 17 bases between. The CDR3 bases are TGCAGTGCTAGAGATGCAGGAGCCCCCACAACCTACAATGAGCAGTTCTTC. This sequence encodes CSARDAGAPTTYNEQFF.

This clonotype was seen many times. The chain is built from TRBV24-1 and TRBJ2-2, with TRBD2 as a possible D gene (6 bases). The CDR3 is made up of 15 amino acids. The ends were cut back, 1 base at V and 7 bases at J, with 12 bases in the middle. The germline CDR1 and CDR2 sequences are KGHDR and SFDVKD. The CDR3 here is CATSDFSGVIGELFF. CDR3 in DNA: TGTGCCACCAGTGATTTCTCGGGAGTTATCGGGGAGCTGTTTTTT.